This entry concerns a single T cell receptor (beta chain). Data came from immunoSEQ multiplex PCR; TCRdb stores just in-frame clones and leaves some out. The top ten clones hold around 2.5% of a sample with about 120,000 clones, 88% of them seen once. This record belongs to a study of control samples from healthy donors and cancer patients. CDR3 length: 15 amino acids. CDR1 is LGHNA and CDR2 is YNFKEQ in the germline V gene. The germline V and J ends were trimmed by 0 bases and 10 bases, with 16 bases remaining between them. Sequenced input: blood. This receptor was identified in a woman aged 65 to 85 in good health. The chain recombines TRBV4-2 with TRBJ2-1; perhaps TRBD2 as D (6 bases). CDR3 nucleotide sequence: TGTGCCAGCAGCCAAGATTGGCTAGCGTCCAGCGAGCAGTTCTTC. It is translated as CASSQDWLASSEQFF.